This T cell receptor (beta chain) comes out of a study of shared clonotypes between healthy human individuals. At the level of the study: Donor ages ranged 18 to 49 years: a couple of women, a few men.

In unsorted samples, genomic DNA was obtained using approximately 81 million PBMCs. Authors' data handling: Filtering was not the same, since immunoSEQ gave junction-only sequences without quality scores. Repertoires were generated with immunoSEQ multiplex PCR, while TCRdb's copy carries only in-frame clones and drops some. That table gives V, J and clone size, and the DNA gave D and trimming. The sample yields hundreds of thousands of clones, about 74% seen once. The germline V gene has CDR1 LGHNA and CDR2 YSLEER. Trimming removed 0 bases from V and 7 bases from J; junction bases left unmatched: 8. This CDR3 has 16 residues.

The sample was PBMCs. This clonotype was obtained from a middle-aged woman in good health. Some clones in this sample may be carry-over from other donors' samples. This chain links TRBV4-3 with TRBJ2-1; TRBD1 matches at 8 bases. CDR3 in amino acids: CASSQDSGQGGNEQFF. The CDR3 DNA is TGCGCCAGCAGCCAAGATAGCGGACAGGGTGGTAATGAGCAGTTCTTC.